The clone carrying this T cell receptor beta chain was seen a few times. Its antigen is not known. Germline values: CDR1 LNHDA, CDR2 SQIVND (reference sequence). The V end lost 6 bases, the J end lost 4 bases, and 13 bases lay between the germline ends. The CDR3 is made up of 13 amino acids. The method was immunoSEQ multiplex PCR; TCRdb's version includes in-frame clones alone and lacks a portion of them. The table records about 39,000 clones, 90% to 95% of them present only once. This sample is drawn from a study of graft-versus-host responses after intestinal transplantation. This TCR was sampled from a human donor who was the organ donor for an intestinal transplant. Material: unstimulated CD8+ T cells sorted from spleen or lymph node cells, obtained before transplant. This sequence joins TRBV19 and TRBJ2-7; tentatively, D is TRBD1 (7 bases). The chain's CDR3 is CASRTRGEYEQYF. In nucleotides, the CDR3 is TGTGCCAGTAGGACCAGGGGGGAGTACGAGCAGTACTTC.